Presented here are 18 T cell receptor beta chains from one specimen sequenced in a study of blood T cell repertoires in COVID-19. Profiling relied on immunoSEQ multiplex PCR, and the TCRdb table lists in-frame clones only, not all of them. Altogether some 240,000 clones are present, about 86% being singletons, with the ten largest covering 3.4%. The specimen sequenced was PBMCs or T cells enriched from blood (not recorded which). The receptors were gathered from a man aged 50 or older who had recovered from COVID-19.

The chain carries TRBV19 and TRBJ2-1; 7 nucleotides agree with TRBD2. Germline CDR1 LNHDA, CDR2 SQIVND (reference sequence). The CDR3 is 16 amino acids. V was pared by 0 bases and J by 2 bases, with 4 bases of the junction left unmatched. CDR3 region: CASSIDRAGTYNEQFF. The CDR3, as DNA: TGTGCCAGTAGTATAGATAGAGCGGGAACCTACAATGAGCAGTTCTTC. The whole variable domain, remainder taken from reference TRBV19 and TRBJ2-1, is DGGITQSPKYLFRKEGQNVTLSCEQNLNHDAMYWYRQDPGQGLRLIYYSQIVNDFQKGDIAEGYSVSREKKESFPLTVTSAQKNPTAFYLCASSIDRAGTYNEQFFGPGTRLTVL.

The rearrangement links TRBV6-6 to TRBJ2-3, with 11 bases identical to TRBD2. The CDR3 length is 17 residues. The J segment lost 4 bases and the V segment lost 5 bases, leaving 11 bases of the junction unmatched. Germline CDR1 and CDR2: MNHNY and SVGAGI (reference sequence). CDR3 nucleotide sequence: TGTGCCAGCAGTCAGGGACTAGCGGCCCTGGGGGCAGATACGCAGTATTTT. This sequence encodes CASSQGLAALGADTQYF.

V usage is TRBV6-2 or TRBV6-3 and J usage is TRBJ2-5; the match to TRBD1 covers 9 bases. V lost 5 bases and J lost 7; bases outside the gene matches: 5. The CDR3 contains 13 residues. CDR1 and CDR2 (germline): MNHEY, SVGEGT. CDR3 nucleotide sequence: TGTGCCAGCAGTCCCACAGGGGGCGGGACCCAGTACTTC. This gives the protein CASSPTGGGTQYF.

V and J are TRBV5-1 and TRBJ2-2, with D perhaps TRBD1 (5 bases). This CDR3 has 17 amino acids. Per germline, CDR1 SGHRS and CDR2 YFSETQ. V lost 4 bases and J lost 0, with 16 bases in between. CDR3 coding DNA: TGCGCCAGCAGCCAAGCTACCCAGGGTACGAACACCGGGGAGCTGTTTTTT. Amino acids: CASSQATQGTNTGELFF.

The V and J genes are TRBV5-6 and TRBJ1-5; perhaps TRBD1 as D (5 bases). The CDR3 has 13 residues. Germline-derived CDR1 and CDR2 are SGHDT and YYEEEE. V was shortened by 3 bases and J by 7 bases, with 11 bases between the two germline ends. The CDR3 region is CASSWGGSQPQHF. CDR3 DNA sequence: TGTGCCAGCAGCTGGGGGGGAAGCCAGCCCCAGCATTTT.

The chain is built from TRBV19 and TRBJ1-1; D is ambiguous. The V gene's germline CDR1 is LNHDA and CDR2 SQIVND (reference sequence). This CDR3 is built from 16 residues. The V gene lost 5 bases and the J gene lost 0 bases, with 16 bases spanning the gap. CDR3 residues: CASSFFPGSLNTEAFF. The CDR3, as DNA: TGTGCCAGTAGTTTCTTTCCAGGTTCATTGAACACTGAAGCTTTCTTT.

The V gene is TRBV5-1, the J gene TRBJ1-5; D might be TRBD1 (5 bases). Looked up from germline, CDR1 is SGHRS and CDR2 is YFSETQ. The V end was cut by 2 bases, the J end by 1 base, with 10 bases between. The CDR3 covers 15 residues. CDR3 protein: CASSLDSISNQPQHF. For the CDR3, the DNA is TGCGCCAGCAGCTTAGACAGTATAAGCAATCAGCCCCAGCATTTT.

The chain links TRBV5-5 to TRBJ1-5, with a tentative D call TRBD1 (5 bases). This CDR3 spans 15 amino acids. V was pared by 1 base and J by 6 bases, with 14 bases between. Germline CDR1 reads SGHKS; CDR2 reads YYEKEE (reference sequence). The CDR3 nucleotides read TGTGCCAGCAGCTTGCAACAGGCAAGGGGTCAGCCCCAGCATTTT. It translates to CASSLQQARGQPQHF.

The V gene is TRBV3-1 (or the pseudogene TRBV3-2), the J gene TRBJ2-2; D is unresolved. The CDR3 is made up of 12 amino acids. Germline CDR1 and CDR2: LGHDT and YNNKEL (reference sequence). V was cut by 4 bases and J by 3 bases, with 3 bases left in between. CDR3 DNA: TGTGCCAGCAGCCCGGACACCGGGGAGCTGTTTTTT. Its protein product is CASSPDTGELFF.

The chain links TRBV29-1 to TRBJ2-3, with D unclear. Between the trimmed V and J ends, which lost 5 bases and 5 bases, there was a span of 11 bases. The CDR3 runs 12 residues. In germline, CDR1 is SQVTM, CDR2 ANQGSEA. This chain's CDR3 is CSVSRLIDTQYF. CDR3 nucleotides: TGCAGCGTTTCCCGGTTAATAGATACGCAGTATTTT.

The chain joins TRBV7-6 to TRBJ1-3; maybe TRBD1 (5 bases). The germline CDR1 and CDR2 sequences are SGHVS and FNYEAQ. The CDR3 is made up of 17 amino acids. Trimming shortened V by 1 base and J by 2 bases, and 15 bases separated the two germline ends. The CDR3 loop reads CASSLGGELWTGNTIYF. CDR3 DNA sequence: TGTGCCAGCAGCTTAGGGGGGGAATTGTGGACTGGAAACACCATATATTTT.

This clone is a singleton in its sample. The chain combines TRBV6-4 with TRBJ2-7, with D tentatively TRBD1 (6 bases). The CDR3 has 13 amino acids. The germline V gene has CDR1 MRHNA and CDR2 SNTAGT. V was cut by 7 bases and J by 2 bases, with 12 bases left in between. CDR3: CASTPGQTYEQYF. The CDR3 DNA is TGTGCCAGCACCCCAGGACAGACCTACGAGCAGTACTTC.

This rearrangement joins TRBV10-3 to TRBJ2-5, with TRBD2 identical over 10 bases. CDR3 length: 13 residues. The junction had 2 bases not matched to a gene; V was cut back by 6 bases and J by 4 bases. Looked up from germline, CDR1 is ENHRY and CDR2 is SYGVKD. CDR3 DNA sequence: TGTGCCATCAGCGTAGCGGGAGGAGAGACCCAGTACTTC. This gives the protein CAISVAGGETQYF.

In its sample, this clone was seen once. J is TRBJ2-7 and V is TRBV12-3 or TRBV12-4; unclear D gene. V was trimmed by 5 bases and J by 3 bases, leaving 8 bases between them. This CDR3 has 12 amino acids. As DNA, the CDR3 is TGTGCCAGCAGTCCCTTCTTCTACGAGCAGTACTTC. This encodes CASSPFFYEQYF.

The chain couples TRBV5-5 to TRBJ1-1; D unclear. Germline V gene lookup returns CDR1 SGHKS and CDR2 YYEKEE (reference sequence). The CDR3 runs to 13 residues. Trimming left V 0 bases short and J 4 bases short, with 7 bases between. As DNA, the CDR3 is TGTGCCAGCAGCTTGGGCGGGGTCACTGAAGCTTTCTTT. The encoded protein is CASSLGGVTEAFF. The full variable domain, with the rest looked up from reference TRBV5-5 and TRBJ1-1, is DAGVTQSPTHLIKTRGQQVTLRCSPISGHKSVSWYQQVLGQGPQFIFQYYEKEERGRGNFPDRFSARQFPNYSSELNVNALLLGDSALYLCASSLGGVTEAFFGQGTRLTVV.

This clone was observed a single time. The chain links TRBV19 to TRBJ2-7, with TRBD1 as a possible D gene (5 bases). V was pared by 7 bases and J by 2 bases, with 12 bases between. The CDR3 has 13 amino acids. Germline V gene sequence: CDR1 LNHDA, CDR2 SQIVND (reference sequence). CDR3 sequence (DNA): TGTGCCAGTATCAGCCAGGGAACCTACGAGCAGTACTTC. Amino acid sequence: CASISQGTYEQYF.

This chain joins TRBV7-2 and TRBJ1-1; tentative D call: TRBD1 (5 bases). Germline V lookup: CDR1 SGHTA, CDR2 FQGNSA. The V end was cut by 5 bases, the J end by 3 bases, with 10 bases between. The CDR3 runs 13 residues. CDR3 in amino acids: CASSPGVHTEAFF. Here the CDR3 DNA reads TGTGCCAGCAGCCCGGGGGTACACACTGAAGCTTTCTTT.

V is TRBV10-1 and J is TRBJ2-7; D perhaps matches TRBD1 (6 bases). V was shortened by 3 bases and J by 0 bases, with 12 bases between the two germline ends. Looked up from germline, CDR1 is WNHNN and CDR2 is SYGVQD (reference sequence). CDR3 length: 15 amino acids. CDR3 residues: CASSDSTGSSYEQYF. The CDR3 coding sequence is TGCGCCAGCAGTGATTCTACAGGGAGCTCCTACGAGCAGTACTTC.